The rows below give T cell receptor beta chains drawn from one sample of a study of blood T cells in healthy people across ages. MiXCR, applied by TCRdb to the 5' RACE reads, yields one record per CDR3 protein. The data contain 1.2 million to 1.5 million distinct CDR3 sequences, roughly 40% of them seen just once; the ten biggest clones take up less than 8%. Sequenced material: blood. The source is a woman under 30 in good health. Both conserved end residues are part of each CDR3. Fields, in order: CDR3 protein, CDR3 DNA, V gene, clone size, D gene, CDR3 length, J gene. The D gene is left open where the match is weak. For some rows the clone size is stated as once, few or many, or as a class when expanded; others skip it.

CDR3: CAISELAGGHPYNEQFF; DNA: TGTGCCATCAGTGAACTAGCGGGGGGCCACCCCTACAATGAGCAGTTCTTC; V: TRBV10-3; size: few; D: TRBD2; length: 17; J: TRBJ2-1
CDR3: CASSLVWSGGRSYNEQFF; DNA: TGTGCCAGCAGCTTAGTCTGGTCTGGCGGCCGGTCCTACAATGAGCAGTTCTTC; V: TRBV7-2; size: NA; D: NA; length: 18; J: TRBJ2-1
CDR3: CSARPGGDQETQYF; DNA: TGCAGTGCTAGGCCGGGGGGGGATCAAGAGACCCAGTACTTC; V: TRBV20-1; size: few; D: TRBD2; length: 14; J: TRBJ2-5
CDR3: CASSLVAPGGEQYF; DNA: TGTGCCAGCAGTTTAGTAGCGCCCGGGGGCGAGCAGTACTTC; V: TRBV12-3/TRBV12-4; size: NA; D: NA; length: 14; J: TRBJ2-7
CDR3: CASSLDSVGEQYF; DNA: TGTGCCAGCAGCTTGGACTCGGTGGGCGAGCAGTACTTC; V: TRBV5-4; size: NA; D: NA; length: 13; J: TRBJ2-7
CDR3: CASFPAGSLAKNIQYF; DNA: TGTGCCAGCTTCCCTGCGGGATCCTTAGCCAAAAACATTCAGTACTTC; V: TRBV28; size: NA; D: NA; length: 16; J: TRBJ2-4
CDR3: CSASKGGVNTGELFF; DNA: TGCAGTGCTAGTAAGGGCGGGGTGAACACCGGGGAGCTGTTTTTT; V: TRBV20-1; size: NA; D: NA; length: 15; J: TRBJ2-2
CDR3: CASSSPGSSAFF; DNA: TGTGCCAGCAGTTCTCCGGGAAGCTCGGCTTTCTTT; V: TRBV27; size: once; D: NA; length: 12; J: TRBJ1-1
CDR3: CSARGGLAGSQDTQYF; DNA: TGCAGTGCTAGAGGGGGACTAGCGGGATCCCAGGATACGCAGTATTTT; V: TRBV20-1; size: few; D: TRBD2; length: 16; J: TRBJ2-3
CDR3: CASSEILAGLGEQFF; DNA: TGTGCCAGCAGTGAAATCCTAGCGGGCCTTGGTGAGCAGTTCTTC; V: TRBV6-1; size: NA; D: TRBD2; length: 15; J: TRBJ2-1
CDR3: CASSQGAKQFF; DNA: TGTGCCAGCAGCCAAGGGGCTAAGCAGTTCTTC; V: TRBV14; size: few; D: NA; length: 11; J: TRBJ2-1
CDR3: CASSLDGRGQETQYF; DNA: TGCGCCAGCAGCTTGGACGGGCGGGGCCAAGAGACCCAGTACTTC; V: TRBV5-1; size: few; D: NA; length: 15; J: TRBJ2-5
CDR3: CASEAGTRFSDTQYF; DNA: TGTGCCAGCGAGGCCGGGACTAGGTTCTCAGATACGCAGTATTTT; V: TRBV2; size: NA; D: TRBD2; length: 15; J: TRBJ2-3
CDR3: CATSDPRPQSGGETDTQYF; DNA: TGTGCCACCAGTGATCCCCGTCCTCAGAGCGGGGGGGAAACAGATACGCAGTATTTT; V: TRBV24-1; size: NA; D: TRBD2; length: 19; J: TRBJ2-3
CDR3: CASGPLAISYNEQFF; DNA: TGTGCCAGCGGCCCCCTGGCTATCTCCTACAATGAGCAGTTCTTC; V: TRBV25-1; size: NA; D: NA; length: 15; J: TRBJ2-1
CDR3: CASSPRTETVGKLFF; DNA: TGTGCCAGCAGTCCTCGGACAGAGACCGTTGGGAAACTGTTTTTT; V: TRBV12-3/TRBV12-4; size: NA; D: NA; length: 15; J: TRBJ1-4
CDR3: CASSHAHYNEQFF; DNA: TGTGCCAGCAGCCACGCCCACTACAATGAGCAGTTCTTC; V: TRBV13; size: few; D: NA; length: 13; J: TRBJ2-1
CDR3: CASSQALAGVNEQFF; DNA: TGTGCCAGCAGCCAAGCTCTAGCGGGGGTCAATGAGCAGTTCTTC; V: TRBV3-1; size: many; D: TRBD2; length: 15; J: TRBJ2-1
CDR3: CASTEKDRVCGYTF; DNA: TGTGCCAGCACCGAAAAGGACAGGGTCTGTGGCTACACCTTC; V: TRBV7-9; size: NA; D: TRBD1; length: 14; J: TRBJ1-2
CDR3: CASSVGTSYNEQFF; DNA: TGTGCCAGCAGTGTGGGGACTAGCTACAATGAGCAGTTCTTC; V: TRBV9; size: many; D: TRBD2; length: 14; J: TRBJ2-1
CDR3: CASSSGQGAWGRGYTF; DNA: TGTGCCAGCAGTTCCGGACAGGGCGCCTGGGGGAGGGGCTACACCTTC; V: TRBV28; size: NA; D: TRBD1; length: 16; J: TRBJ1-2
CDR3: CASSDVGSGDTQYF; DNA: TGTGCCAGCAGTGATGTGGGTTCGGGAGATACGCAGTATTTT; V: TRBV6-6; size: NA; D: NA; length: 14; J: TRBJ2-3
CDR3: CASSSRPNLYNQPQHF; DNA: TGTGCCAGCAGTTCACGACCGAACCTTTACAATCAGCCCCAGCATTTT; V: TRBV6-1; size: NA; D: NA; length: 16; J: TRBJ1-5
CDR3: CASSPSAGGSDTQYF; DNA: TGCGCCAGCAGCCCCTCGGCGGGGGGTTCAGATACGCAGTATTTT; V: TRBV5-1; size: few; D: TRBD2; length: 15; J: TRBJ2-3
CDR3: CASSHELALSSYNEQYF; DNA: TGTGCCAGCAGCCACGAACTAGCGCTGAGCTCCTACAATGAGCAGTACTTC; V: TRBV7-9; size: once; D: TRBD2; length: 17; J: TRBJ2-7
CDR3: CASSQRTRALTDTQYF; DNA: TGTGCCAGCAGCCAGCGGACGCGAGCACTCACAGATACGCAGTATTTT; V: TRBV3-1; size: NA; D: NA; length: 16; J: TRBJ2-3
CDR3: CASNNRDRGPSATQYF; DNA: TGTGCCAGCAATAACCGGGACAGGGGCCCTTCTGCTACGCAGTATTTT; V: TRBV27; size: NA; D: TRBD1; length: 16; J: TRBJ2-3
CDR3: CSARTGLDPNEQFF; DNA: TGCAGTGCTCGTACGGGACTAGACCCCAATGAGCAGTTCTTC; V: TRBV20-1; size: few; D: TRBD2; length: 14; J: TRBJ2-1
CDR3: CASSLDRDGNEQYF; DNA: TGTGCCAGCAGTTTAGACAGGGATGGCAACGAGCAGTACTTC; V: TRBV28; size: few; D: TRBD1; length: 14; J: TRBJ2-7
CDR3: CASSQVRGSGLEQYF; DNA: TGCGCCAGCAGCCAAGTGCGAGGGAGTGGACTCGAGCAGTACTTC; V: TRBV4-1; size: few; D: NA; length: 15; J: TRBJ2-7
CDR3: CASSSIQGCEAFF; DNA: TGTGCCAGCAGCTCAATTCAGGGTTGTGAAGCTTTCTTT; V: TRBV11-2; size: NA; D: NA; length: 13; J: TRBJ1-1
CDR3: CASSMSGGWTYEQYF; DNA: TGCGCCAGCAGCATGTCAGGAGGATGGACCTACGAGCAGTACTTC; V: TRBV5-1; size: NA; D: NA; length: 15; J: TRBJ2-7
CDR3: CASSQRDSRYEQYF; DNA: TGCGCCAGCAGCCAACGGGACTCCCGATACGAGCAGTACTTC; V: TRBV4-3; size: NA; D: NA; length: 14; J: TRBJ2-7
CDR3: CASSYQDGDFFYGYTF; DNA: TGTGCCAGCAGTTACCAGGACGGCGATTTCTTCTATGGCTACACCTTC; V: TRBV6-5; size: NA; D: NA; length: 16; J: TRBJ1-2
CDR3: CASSESFGASGISYEQYF; DNA: TGCGCCAGCAGTGAGTCGTTTGGCGCTAGCGGGATCTCCTACGAGCAGTACTTC; V: TRBV10-2; size: few; D: TRBD2; length: 18; J: TRBJ2-7
CDR3: CASSPGQGGSGANVLTF; DNA: TGTGCCAGCAGTCCTGGACAGGGGGGGTCTGGGGCCAACGTCCTGACTTTC; V: TRBV12-3/TRBV12-4; size: few; D: TRBD1; length: 17; J: TRBJ2-6
CDR3: CAIPRSKGNERFF; DNA: TGTGCCATCCCCAGAAGTAAAGGGAATGAGCGGTTCTTC; V: TRBV28; size: NA; D: NA; length: 13; J: TRBJ2-1
CDR3: CASRRGSSTDTQYF; DNA: TGTGCCAGCAGGCGCGGCAGTTCCACAGATACGCAGTATTTT; V: TRBV7-8; size: NA; D: NA; length: 14; J: TRBJ2-3
CDR3: CSATRTSGSTETQYF; DNA: TGCAGTGCTACGAGGACTAGCGGGAGCACAGAGACCCAGTACTTC; V: TRBV20-1; size: NA; D: TRBD2; length: 15; J: TRBJ2-5
CDR3: CAWSTFPGTAFF; DNA: TGTGCCTGGAGTACCTTTCCCGGGACAGCTTTCTTT; V: TRBV30; size: few; D: NA; length: 12; J: TRBJ1-1
CDR3: CASSLVRGQLNSPLHF; DNA: TGTGCCAGCAGTTTAGTCCGGGGACAGCTTAATTCACCCCTCCACTTT; V: TRBV12-3/TRBV12-4; size: few; D: TRBD1; length: 16; J: TRBJ1-6
CDR3: CASSTLEYEQYF; DNA: TGTGCCAGCAGCACACTTGAGTACGAGCAGTACTTC; V: TRBV6-5; size: few; D: NA; length: 12; J: TRBJ2-7
CDR3: CASSEQGRPYNEQFF; DNA: TGTGCCAGCAGTGAACAGGGCCGCCCCTACAATGAGCAGTTCTTC; V: TRBV6-1; size: NA; D: NA; length: 15; J: TRBJ2-1
CDR3: CSARDSGGGRANEKLFF; DNA: TGCAGTGCTAGAGATAGTGGAGGGGGCCGGGCTAATGAAAAACTGTTTTTT; V: TRBV20-1; size: few; D: TRBD1; length: 17; J: TRBJ1-4
CDR3: CASTLGVISTDTQYF; DNA: TGTGCCAGCACCTTGGGGGTAATTAGTACAGATACGCAGTATTTT; V: TRBV28; size: NA; D: NA; length: 15; J: TRBJ2-3
CDR3: CATGQSRFYEQYF; DNA: TGTGCCACCGGACAGAGTCGTTTCTACGAGCAGTACTTC; V: TRBV6-2/TRBV6-3; size: NA; D: NA; length: 13; J: TRBJ2-7
CDR3: CASSVLAGVGNEQYF; DNA: TGCGCCAGCAGCGTACTAGCGGGAGTAGGCAATGAGCAGTACTTC; V: TRBV5-1; size: NA; D: TRBD2; length: 15; J: TRBJ2-7
CDR3: CASSSDRGRTGELFF; DNA: TGTGCCAGCAGTTCGGACAGGGGGCGCACCGGGGAGCTGTTTTTT; V: TRBV12-3/TRBV12-4; size: NA; D: TRBD1; length: 15; J: TRBJ2-2
CDR3: CASTWGTSDSPDYEQYF; DNA: TGTGCCAGCACCTGGGGGACTAGCGATTCCCCCGATTACGAGCAGTACTTC; V: TRBV6-2/TRBV6-3; size: NA; D: TRBD2; length: 17; J: TRBJ2-7
CDR3: CASSLLGQGGETQYF; DNA: TGTGCCAGCAGCTTGCTGGGACAGGGAGGCGAGACCCAGTACTTC; V: TRBV7-3; size: NA; D: TRBD1; length: 15; J: TRBJ2-5
CDR3: CANSLTTGGPTDTQYF; DNA: TGTGCCAACAGCTTAACGACGGGGGGGCCCACAGATACGCAGTATTTT; V: TRBV28; size: NA; D: TRBD2; length: 16; J: TRBJ2-3
CDR3: CASSLSAGHYEQYF; DNA: TGTGCCAGCAGTTTATCGGCTGGTCACTACGAGCAGTACTTC; V: TRBV27; size: few; D: NA; length: 14; J: TRBJ2-7
CDR3: CASSLEGSDQPQHF; DNA: TGCGCCAGCAGCTTGGAGGGAAGCGATCAGCCCCAGCATTTT; V: TRBV5-1; size: NA; D: NA; length: 14; J: TRBJ1-5
CDR3: CASSEGTGTYGYTF; DNA: TGTGCCAGCAGTGAGGGGACAGGGACCTATGGCTACACCTTC; V: TRBV25-1; size: few; D: TRBD1; length: 14; J: TRBJ1-2
CDR3: CASSNSGRAIDTQYF; DNA: TGTGCCAGCAGTAATAGCGGGAGGGCGATAGATACGCAGTATTTT; V: TRBV28; size: few; D: TRBD2; length: 15; J: TRBJ2-3
CDR3: CASGAQGGRNTEAFF; DNA: TGTGCCAGCGGAGCTCAGGGGGGGCGGAACACTGAAGCTTTCTTT; V: TRBV6-1; size: NA; D: TRBD1; length: 15; J: TRBJ1-1
CDR3: CASSVDTGETQYF; DNA: TGTGCCAGCAGCGTGGACACGGGAGAGACCCAGTACTTC; V: TRBV9; size: NA; D: NA; length: 13; J: TRBJ2-5
CDR3: CASSYGGIANQETQYF; DNA: TGTGCCAGCAGTTACGGGGGGATAGCGAACCAAGAGACCCAGTACTTC; V: TRBV6-2/TRBV6-3; size: NA; D: NA; length: 16; J: TRBJ2-5
CDR3: CASSYPRQGQQYF; DNA: TGTGCCAGCAGTTACCCCAGACAGGGACAACAGTATTTT; V: TRBV6-5; size: NA; D: TRBD1; length: 13; J: TRBJ2-3